Detailed here is one TCR beta chain. Antigen unknown. This entry belongs to a study of radiation and T cells in renal cell carcinoma. At the level of the study: Nephrectomy followed 15 Gy stereotactic body radiation by 4 weeks.

Germline trimming cut 0 bases from V and 1 base from J; bases unmatched to any gene: 12. Germline values: CDR1 SGDLS, CDR2 YYNGEE. This CDR3 contains 18 residues. Profiled with immunoSEQ multiplex PCR; TCRdb holds only in-frame clones, not every one. Found here are some 120,000 clones, about 81% of them singletons; the top ten hold less than 2.5%. As to time point: blood 2 weeks post-SBRT. Treatment defined: 15 Gy SBRT to primary tumor, nephrectomy 4 weeks later. After SBRT, blood was collected at 2 and 4 weeks, plus baseline. Regarding the study as a whole: Without pretreatment biopsies, baseline tumor clonotype presence was undetermined. In blood, top tumor clones expanded by 2 weeks, shrinking by 4.

This TCR was recovered from a woman between 55 and 75 years old with renal cell carcinoma. Sample: blood, taken from a patient whose treatment included radiotherapy and nephrectomy. The V call is TRBV9, the J call TRBJ2-5; 7 nucleotides match TRBD2. CDR3 sequence reads: CASSVGPSGATIQETQYF. CDR3 coding DNA: TGTGCCAGCAGCGTAGGGCCTAGCGGAGCTACCATCCAAGAGACCCAGTACTTC.